This is a list of T cell receptor beta chains from one sample in a study of shared clonotypes between healthy human individuals. Clones were read by immunoSEQ multiplex PCR, and TCRdb kept only the in-frame ones, dropping some. The table has approximately 2.5 million clones, about 92% seen once. Source material: naive CD4+ T cells sorted from blood. These receptors all stem from a man aged 18-30 years in good health. Both conserved end residues are trimmed from each CDR3.

J gene: TRBJ2-2; V gene: TRBV9; CDR3 protein: ASSVAASGRWDTGELF
J gene: TRBJ1-2; V gene: TRBV5-6; CDR3 protein: ASSSTGGRYGYT
J gene: TRBJ2-2; V gene: TRBV7-7; CDR3 protein: ASSPGVGRADTGELF
J gene: TRBJ2-2; V gene: TRBV28; CDR3 protein: ASSSHGTGMTGELF
J gene: TRBJ1-2; V gene: TRBV13; CDR3 protein: ASSLGLWGNYGYT
J gene: TRBJ1-2; V gene: TRBV7-9; CDR3 protein: ASSLDVAGYGYT
J gene: TRBJ2-3; V gene: TRBV19; CDR3 protein: ASSIGPLRRDTQY
J gene: TRBJ2-2; V gene: TRBV5-1; CDR3 protein: ASSNRDDTGELF
J gene: TRBJ1-4; V gene: TRBV6-5; CDR3 protein: ASRSGGGVNEKLF
J gene: TRBJ2-3; V gene: TRBV6-5; CDR3 protein: ASSQSAGETDTQY
J gene: TRBJ1-5; V gene: TRBV30; CDR3 protein: AWTGRGDQPQH
J gene: TRBJ1-1; V gene: TRBV6-5; CDR3 protein: ASTGRDTPGTEAF
J gene: TRBJ2-7; V gene: TRBV5-1; CDR3 protein: ASSLTGQGRHEQY
J gene: TRBJ2-3; V gene: TRBV4-1; CDR3 protein: ASSPDRGLESSDTQY
J gene: TRBJ1-2; V gene: TRBV5-1; CDR3 protein: ASSDQGPYGYT
J gene: TRBJ2-5; V gene: TRBV29-1; CDR3 protein: SVRRQAMETQY
J gene: TRBJ1-1; V gene: TRBV5-6; CDR3 protein: ASSRTGGTEAF
J gene: TRBJ2-1; V gene: TRBV19; CDR3 protein: ASSIWVSDEQF
J gene: TRBJ1-2; V gene: TRBV20-1; CDR3 protein: SARSDGYT
J gene: TRBJ2-7; V gene: TRBV6-1; CDR3 protein: ASSGQGISEQY
J gene: TRBJ1-4; V gene: TRBV5-4; CDR3 protein: ASSFGGTTNEKLF
J gene: TRBJ2-3; V gene: TRBV29-1; CDR3 protein: SVEASTDTQY
J gene: TRBJ1-2; V gene: TRBV9; CDR3 protein: ASSVGEALGYT
J gene: TRBJ1-1; V gene: TRBV6-1; CDR3 protein: ASSEIRVTEAF
J gene: TRBJ1-6; V gene: TRBV6-1; CDR3 protein: ASSGPGGNDSPLH
J gene: TRBJ2-2; V gene: TRBV19; CDR3 protein: ATRGRGEGTGELF
J gene: TRBJ2-3; V gene: TRBV18; CDR3 protein: ASSPASGADTQY
J gene: TRBJ2-3; V gene: TRBV7-3; CDR3 protein: ASSSGTGLDTQY
J gene: TRBJ1-6; V gene: TRBV5-1; CDR3 protein: ASSLGRTYNSPLH
J gene: TRBJ1-2; V gene: TRBV18; CDR3 protein: ASSPTPGPNYGYT
J gene: TRBJ1-3; V gene: TRBV19; CDR3 protein: ASRMNSGNTIY
J gene: TRBJ2-7; V gene: TRBV7-8; CDR3 protein: ASSGRVGEQY
J gene: TRBJ1-6; V gene: TRBV28; CDR3 protein: ATGGIRNSPLH
J gene: TRBJ2-1; V gene: TRBV29-1; CDR3 protein: SVLQLLVSYNEQF
J gene: TRBJ2-3; V gene: TRBV9; CDR3 protein: ASSVAASGSGYTQY
J gene: TRBJ2-1; V gene: TRBV2; CDR3 protein: ASSEIRDNEQF
J gene: TRBJ1-2; V gene: TRBV28; CDR3 protein: ASSKTGRFTGYT
J gene: TRBJ2-5; V gene: TRBV11-3; CDR3 protein: ASSFSGGPGETQY
J gene: TRBJ1-3; V gene: TRBV7-9; CDR3 protein: ASSLTGSRDTIY
J gene: TRBJ1-1; V gene: TRBV7-3; CDR3 protein: ASSLSTGGRTEAF
J gene: TRBJ2-7; V gene: TRBV6-5; CDR3 protein: ASSYWSRLAYEQY
J gene: TRBJ2-7; V gene: TRBV28; CDR3 protein: ASSLGQGREQY
J gene: TRBJ2-3; V gene: TRBV4-1; CDR3 protein: ASSLKGPSTDTQY
J gene: TRBJ2-7; V gene: TRBV30; CDR3 protein: AWSRAGGILTASYEQY
J gene: TRBJ1-2; V gene: TRBV4-2; CDR3 protein: ASSQGDWTGDYGYT
J gene: TRBJ2-7; V gene: TRBV19; CDR3 protein: ASSMGQGAYEQY
J gene: TRBJ1-2; V gene: TRBV6-5; CDR3 protein: ASSYSGGPYGYT
J gene: TRBJ2-1; V gene: TRBV10-3; CDR3 protein: AISESVLVEDEQF
J gene: TRBJ2-7; V gene: TRBV7-3; CDR3 protein: ASSLPPLSYEQY
J gene: TRBJ1-2; V gene: TRBV18; CDR3 protein: ASSQREAGGSGYT
J gene: TRBJ1-5; V gene: TRBV4-2; CDR3 protein: ASSQDLSGVVWQPQH
J gene: TRBJ2-1; V gene: TRBV2; CDR3 protein: ASSPTVGPLLTYNEQF